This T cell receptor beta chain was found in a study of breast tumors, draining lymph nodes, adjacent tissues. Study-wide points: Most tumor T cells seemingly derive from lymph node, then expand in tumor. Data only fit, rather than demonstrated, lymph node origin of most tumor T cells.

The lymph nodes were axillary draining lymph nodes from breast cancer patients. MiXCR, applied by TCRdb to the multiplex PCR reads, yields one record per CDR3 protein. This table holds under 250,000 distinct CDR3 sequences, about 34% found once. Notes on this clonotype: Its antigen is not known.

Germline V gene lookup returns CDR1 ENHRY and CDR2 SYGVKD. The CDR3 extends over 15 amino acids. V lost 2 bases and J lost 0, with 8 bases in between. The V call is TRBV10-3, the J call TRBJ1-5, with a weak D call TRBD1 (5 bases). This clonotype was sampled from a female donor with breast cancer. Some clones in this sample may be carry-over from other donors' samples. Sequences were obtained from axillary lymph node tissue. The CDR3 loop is CAISERTSSNQPQHF. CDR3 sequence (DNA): TGTGCCATCAGTGAGAGGACAAGTAGCAATCAGCCCCAGCATTTT.